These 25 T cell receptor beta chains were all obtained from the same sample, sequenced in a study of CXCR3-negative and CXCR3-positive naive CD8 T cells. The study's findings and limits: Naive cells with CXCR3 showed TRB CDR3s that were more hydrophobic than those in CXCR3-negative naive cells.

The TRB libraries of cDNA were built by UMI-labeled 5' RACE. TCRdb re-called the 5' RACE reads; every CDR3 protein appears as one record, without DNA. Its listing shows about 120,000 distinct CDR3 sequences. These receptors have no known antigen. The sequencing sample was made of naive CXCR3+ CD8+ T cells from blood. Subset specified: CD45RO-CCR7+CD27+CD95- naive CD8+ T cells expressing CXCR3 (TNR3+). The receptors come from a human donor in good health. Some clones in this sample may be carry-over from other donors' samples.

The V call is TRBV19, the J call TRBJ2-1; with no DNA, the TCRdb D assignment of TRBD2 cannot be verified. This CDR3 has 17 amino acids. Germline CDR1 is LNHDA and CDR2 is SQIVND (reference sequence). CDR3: CASSMTSGPDSYNVQFF.

CDR3 sequence reads: CASMGFGFYEQYF. V is TRBV7-9 and J is TRBJ2-7. The germline CDR1 and CDR2 sequences are SEHNR and FQNEAQ (reference sequence). CDR3 length: 13 residues. Variable domain in full (rest from reference TRBV7-9 and TRBJ2-7): DTGVSQNPRHKITKRGQNVTFRCDPISEHNRLYWYRQTLGQGPEFLTYFQNEAQLEKSRLLSDRFSAERPKGSFSTLEIQRTEQGDSAMYLCASMGFGFYEQYFGPGTRLTVT.

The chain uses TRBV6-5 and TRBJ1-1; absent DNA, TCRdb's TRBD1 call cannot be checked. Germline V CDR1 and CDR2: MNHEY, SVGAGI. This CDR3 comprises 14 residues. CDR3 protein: CASSLVGGNTEAFF.

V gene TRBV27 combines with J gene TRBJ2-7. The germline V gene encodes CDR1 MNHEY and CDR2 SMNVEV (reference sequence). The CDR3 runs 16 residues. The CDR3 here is CASSLMGTNPTYEQYF.

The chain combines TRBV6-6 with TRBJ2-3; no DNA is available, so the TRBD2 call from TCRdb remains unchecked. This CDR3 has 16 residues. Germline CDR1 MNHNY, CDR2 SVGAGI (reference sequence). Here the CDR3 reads CASSFLAGETTDTQYF.

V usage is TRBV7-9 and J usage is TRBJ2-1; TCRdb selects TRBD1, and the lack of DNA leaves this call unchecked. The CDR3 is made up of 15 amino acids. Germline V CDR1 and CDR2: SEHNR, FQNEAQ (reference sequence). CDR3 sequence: CASSPWGASSNEQFF.

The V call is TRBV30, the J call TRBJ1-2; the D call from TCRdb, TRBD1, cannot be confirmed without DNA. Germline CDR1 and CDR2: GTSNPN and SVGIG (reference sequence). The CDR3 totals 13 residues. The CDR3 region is CAWSLEGAAGYTF.

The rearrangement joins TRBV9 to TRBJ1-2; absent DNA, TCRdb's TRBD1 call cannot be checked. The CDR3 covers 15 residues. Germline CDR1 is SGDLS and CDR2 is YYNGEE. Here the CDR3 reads CASSAPGAVNYGYTF.

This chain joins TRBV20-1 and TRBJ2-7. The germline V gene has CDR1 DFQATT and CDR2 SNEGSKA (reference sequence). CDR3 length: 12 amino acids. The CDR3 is CSARTYYYEQYF.

The CDR3 is CASSLLVNSPLHF. This chain uses TRBV7-9 with TRBJ1-6. The germline V gene encodes CDR1 SEHNR and CDR2 FQNEAQ (reference sequence). This CDR3 has 13 amino acids.

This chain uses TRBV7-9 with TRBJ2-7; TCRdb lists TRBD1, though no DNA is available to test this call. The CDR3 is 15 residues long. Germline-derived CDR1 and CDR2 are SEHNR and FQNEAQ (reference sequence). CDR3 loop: CASSLAQGTSYEQYF.

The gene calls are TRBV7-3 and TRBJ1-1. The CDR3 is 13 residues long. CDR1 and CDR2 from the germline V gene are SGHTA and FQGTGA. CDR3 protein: CASSLGSVTEAFF.

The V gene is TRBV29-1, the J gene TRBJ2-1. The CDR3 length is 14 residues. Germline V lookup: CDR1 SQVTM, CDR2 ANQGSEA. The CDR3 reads CSVEDSERVNEQFF.

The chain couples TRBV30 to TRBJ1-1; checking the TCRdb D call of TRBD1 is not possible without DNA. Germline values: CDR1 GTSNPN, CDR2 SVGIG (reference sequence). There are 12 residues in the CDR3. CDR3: CASDRVNTEAFF. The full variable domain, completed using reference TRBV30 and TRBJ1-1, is SQTIHQWPATLVQPVGSPLSLECTVEGTSNPNLYWYRQAAGRGLQLLFYSVGIGQISSEVPQNLSASRPQDRQFILSSKKLLLSDSGFYLCASDRVNTEAFFGQGTRLTVV.

The CDR3 sequence is CASTSGATGAGELFF. The chain is built from TRBV28 and TRBJ2-2; TCRdb indicates TRBD2, and absent DNA this call remains unverified. The CDR3 contains 15 residues. Germline CDR1 reads MDHEN; CDR2 reads SYDVKM.

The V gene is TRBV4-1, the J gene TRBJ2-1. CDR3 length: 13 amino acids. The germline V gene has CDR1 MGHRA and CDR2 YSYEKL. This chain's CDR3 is CASSQTPYNEQFF.

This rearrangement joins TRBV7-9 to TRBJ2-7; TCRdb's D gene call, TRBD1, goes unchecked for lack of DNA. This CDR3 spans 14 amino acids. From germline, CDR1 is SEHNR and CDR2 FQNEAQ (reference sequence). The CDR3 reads CASSPPGTGGEQYF.

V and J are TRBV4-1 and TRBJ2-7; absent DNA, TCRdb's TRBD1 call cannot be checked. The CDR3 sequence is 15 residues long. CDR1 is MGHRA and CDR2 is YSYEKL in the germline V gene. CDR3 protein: CASSQVPGQGYEQYF.

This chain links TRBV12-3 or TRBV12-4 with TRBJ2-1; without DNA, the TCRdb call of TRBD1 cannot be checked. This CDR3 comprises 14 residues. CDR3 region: CASKVGGAQNEQFF.

The CDR3 loop is CASSLQGGPPNEQFF. This chain links TRBV5-1 with TRBJ2-1; TCRdb's D call, TRBD1, is unchecked because there is no DNA. This CDR3 is 15 amino acids long. Germline CDR1 SGHRS, CDR2 YFSETQ.

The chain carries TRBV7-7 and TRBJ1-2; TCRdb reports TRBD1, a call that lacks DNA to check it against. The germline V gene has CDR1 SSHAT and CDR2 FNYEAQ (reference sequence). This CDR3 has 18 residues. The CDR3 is CASSPFPEQLSSNYGYTF.

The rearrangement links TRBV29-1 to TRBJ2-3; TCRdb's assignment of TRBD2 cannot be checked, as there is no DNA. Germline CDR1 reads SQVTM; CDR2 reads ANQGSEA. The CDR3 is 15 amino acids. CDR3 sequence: CSVGAAASGTDTQYF.

The CDR3 sequence is CASSANTRDNEQFF. The genes are TRBV4-3 and TRBJ2-1; without DNA, the TCRdb call of TRBD2 cannot be checked. The germline CDR1 and CDR2 sequences are LGHNA and YSLEER. The CDR3 loop spans 14 amino acids.

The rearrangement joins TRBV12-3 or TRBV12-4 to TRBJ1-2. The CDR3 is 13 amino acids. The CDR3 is CASTLATGYGYTF.

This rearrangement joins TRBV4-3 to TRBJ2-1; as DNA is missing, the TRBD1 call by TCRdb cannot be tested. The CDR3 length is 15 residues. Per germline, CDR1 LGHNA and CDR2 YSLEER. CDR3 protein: CASSQARTEGGEQFF.